Listed here is a single T cell receptor (beta chain). The CDR3 loop spans 13 amino acids. Germline CDR1 SGHNT, CDR2 YYREEE (reference sequence). V was clipped by 0 bases and J by 6 bases, with 9 bases between them. Seattle researchers signed up patients amid active infection and tracked them longitudinally. The sample is drawn from a study of blood T cell repertoires in COVID-19. Turning to the study itself: Material from acute and convalescent COVID-19 was sourced from the United States, Italy and Spain. PBMCs, B-cell-depleted T cells, or T cells provided the cDNA or gDNA that made up the material.

The repertoire was sequenced with immunoSEQ multiplex PCR; TCRdb's copy has only in-frame clones and lacks some. Altogether some 450,000 clones are present, over 85% being singletons, with the ten largest covering 0.7% to 0.85%. The chain carries TRBV5-4 and TRBJ2-5; D is unclear. The material sequenced was peripheral blood. This TCR derives from a man aged 18 to 29 with COVID-19, enrolled during active disease. CDR3 sequence (DNA): TGTGCCAGCAGCTTGGGCGATAGAAAGACCCAGTACTTC. Residues: CASSLGDRKTQYF.